The 29 T cell receptor beta chains presented below share a single source sample, sequenced in a study of blood T cell repertoires in COVID-19 (dated by TCRdb to 2020 to 2022). Library method: the immunoSEQ multiplex PCR assay. What TCRdb holds here is the immuneACCESS table cut down to in-frame rearrangements. Part of the clones is not present; checked against another copy, under half of the missing clones reflect an unresolved V gene, and the others are unexplained. The sample table lists about 130,000 clones, approximately 80% of them with a count of one. The ten largest clones add up to about a tenth of the sample. The sample was peripheral blood. Source of these receptors: a man in his 60s who had recovered from COVID-19.

V is TRBV28 and J is TRBJ2-1; TRBD1 agrees at 8 bases. Looked up from germline, CDR1 is MDHEN and CDR2 is SYDVKM. The V segment lost 6 bases and the J segment 9 bases; nucleotides outside the gene matches: 7. This CDR3 spans 13 amino acids. Here the CDR3 reads CASSGRGQGEQFF. The CDR3 nucleotides are TGTGCCAGCAGCGGCAGGGGGCAGGGTGAGCAGTTCTTC.

This chain links TRBV28 with TRBJ2-2, with D tentatively TRBD1 (6 bases). The CDR3 sequence is 16 residues long. Germline CDR1 MDHEN, CDR2 SYDVKM. Trimming removed 6 bases from V and 1 base from J, with 15 bases in between. CDR3 DNA sequence: TGTGCCAGCAGCCCGGAACAGGGCTGGAACACCGGGGAGCTGTTTTTT. Protein: CASSPEQGWNTGELFF.

The CDR3 is CASSIDRANYGYTF. The CDR3 nucleotides read TGTGCCAGTAGTATCGACAGGGCGAACTATGGCTACACCTTC. This rearrangement joins TRBV19 to TRBJ1-2; 7 nucleotides align to TRBD1. From germline, CDR1 is LNHDA and CDR2 SQIVND (reference sequence). V was clipped by 3 bases and J by 2 bases; unmatched bases: 3. The CDR3 consists of 14 residues.

This chain links TRBV28 with TRBJ1-1, with 9 bases matching TRBD1. V lost 6 bases to trimming and J lost 0 bases; unmatched junction nucleotides: 14. Looked up from germline, CDR1 is MDHEN and CDR2 is SYDVKM. The CDR3 runs 18 residues. CDR3 in DNA: TGTGCCAGCAGACGCCCGGGGACAGGGCTCACCATGAACACTGAAGCTTTCTTT. Its translation: CASRRPGTGLTMNTEAFF.

V gene TRBV5-4 combines with J gene TRBJ2-3; D might be TRBD1 (6 bases). The CDR3 is made up of 14 amino acids. From germline, CDR1 is SGHNT and CDR2 YYREEE (reference sequence). Trimming pared 4 bases from V and 2 bases from J, leaving 11 bases between. CDR3 DNA: TGTGCCAGCAGCCTGGCAGGGGTCACAGATACGCAGTATTTT. It is translated as CASSLAGVTDTQYF.

The chain is built from TRBV27 and TRBJ2-1; 8 bases line up with TRBD2. The CDR3 loop spans 14 amino acids. Germline trimming cut 7 bases from V and 8 bases from J; bases unmatched to any gene: 10. Germline lookup yields CDR1 MNHEY and CDR2 SMNVEV (reference sequence). The DNA of the CDR3 is TGTGCCAGCAACCCGAGCGGGAGTATCTATGAGCAGTTCTTC. Translation gives CASNPSGSIYEQFF.

The V and J genes are TRBV10-3 and TRBJ2-3, with a weak D call TRBD2 (5 bases). This CDR3 is built from 16 residues. From germline, CDR1 is ENHRY and CDR2 SYGVKD. V shed 0 bases and J shed 0 bases, with 10 bases lying between them. The CDR3 region has the DNA TGTGCCATCAGTGAGTCTAGCGTACCTAGCACAGATACGCAGTATTTT. Translation: CAISESSVPSTDTQYF.

This clone was seen more than once but under ten times. The rearrangement joins TRBV11-1 to TRBJ2-2; possibly TRBD2 for D (6 bases). CDR1 and CDR2 (germline): SGHAT, FQDESV (reference sequence). The CDR3 length is 16 residues. Trimming stripped 5 bases from V and 1 base from J, with 14 bases between. The CDR3 sequence: CASSALTGGNTGELFF. The DNA for the CDR3 is TGTGCCAGCAGCGCCCTGACCGGGGGGAACACCGGGGAGCTGTTTTTT.

This clone was counted a few times. V and J are TRBV3-1 (or the pseudogene TRBV3-2) and TRBJ1-2; D is unresolved. CDR1 and CDR2 from the germline V gene are LGHDT and YNNKEL (reference sequence). V lost 1 base and J lost 0, with 12 bases in between. The CDR3 extends over 16 amino acids. CDR3 amino acids: CASSQGFVLANYGYTF. The CDR3 coding sequence is TGTGCCAGCAGCCAAGGTTTCGTGTTAGCTAACTATGGCTACACCTTC.

The genes are TRBV2 and TRBJ2-3; TRBD2 aligns across 11 bases. The CDR3 runs 14 residues. V lost 5 bases and J lost 7; bases outside the gene matches: 5. Germline values: CDR1 SNHLY, CDR2 FYNNEI. The CDR3 DNA reads TGTGCCAGCAGTCTACTAGCGGGAGAACATACGCAGTATTTT. It is translated as CASSLLAGEHTQYF.

The rearrangement uses TRBV5-8 and TRBJ2-5, with 9 nucleotides matching TRBD2. The CDR3 has 16 amino acids. After removal of 3 bases from V and 7 bases from J, the junction contained 13 bases not matched to a gene. Germline V CDR1 and CDR2: SGHTS, YDEGEE. CDR3 protein: CASSSGTSLSAGTQYF. The CDR3 coding sequence is TGTGCCAGCAGCTCCGGGACTAGCTTATCCGCAGGGACCCAGTACTTC.

J is TRBJ2-1 and V is TRBV19; D is uncertain. Germline CDR1 LNHDA, CDR2 SQIVND (reference sequence). Between the trimmed V and J ends, which lost 7 bases and 4 bases, there was a span of 8 bases. The CDR3 loop spans 12 amino acids. Here the CDR3 reads CASTDLYNEQFF. The CDR3 nucleotides read TGTGCCAGTACCGATCTATACAATGAGCAGTTCTTC.

V is TRBV19 and J is TRBJ2-5; 7 bases line up with TRBD1. V lost 2 bases to trimming and J lost 1 base; unmatched junction nucleotides: 1. This CDR3 region has 14 residues. The germline V gene has CDR1 LNHDA and CDR2 SQIVND (reference sequence). Here the CDR3 reads CASSITGAQETQYF. The CDR3 region has the DNA TGTGCCAGTAGTATAACAGGGGCCCAAGAGACCCAGTACTTC.

The count of this clone is one. The J gene is TRBJ2-2, the V gene TRBV6-5; tentatively, D is TRBD1 (5 bases). The CDR3 consists of 13 residues. V lost 8 bases to trimming and J lost 6 bases, with 13 bases between them. CDR1 is MNHEY and CDR2 is SVGAGI in the germline V gene. As DNA, the CDR3 is TGTGCCAGCCTGTCAGGGCACGCCGGGGAGCTGTTTTTT. It encodes CASLSGHAGELFF.

The rearrangement links TRBV24-1 to TRBJ2-2; perhaps TRBD2 as D (6 bases). The CDR3 is 16 residues long. Germline CDR1 reads KGHDR; CDR2 reads SFDVKD. V lost 3 bases and J lost 0, with 10 bases in between. The CDR3 reads CATSDAGRPNTGELFF. The DNA for the CDR3 is TGTGCCACCAGTGATGCGGGACGGCCGAACACCGGGGAGCTGTTTTTT.

This rearrangement joins TRBV10-3 to TRBJ2-1; 7 bases match TRBD2. Germline V gene lookup returns CDR1 ENHRY and CDR2 SYGVKD. The junction had 11 bases not matched to a gene; V was cut back by 0 bases and J by 9 bases. The CDR3 is 16 residues long. CDR3: CAISESVVMGGTEQFF. The CDR3 bases are TGTGCCATCAGTGAGTCAGTAGTTATGGGAGGGACTGAGCAGTTCTTC.

The chain recombines TRBV14 with TRBJ1-1; TRBD1 agrees at 7 bases. The V segment lost 0 bases and the J segment 6 bases; nucleotides outside the gene matches: 16. The length of the CDR3 is 18 residues. The germline CDR1 and CDR2 sequences are SGHDN and FVKESK. This CDR3 reads CASSQDLKRTGVFAEAFF. Written as DNA, the CDR3 is TGTGCCAGCAGCCAAGATCTTAAGAGAACAGGGGTTTTCGCTGAAGCTTTCTTT.

The sample holds a few counts of this clone. Within the sample, other DNA sequences also encode this same CDR3. The chain carries TRBV20-1 and TRBJ1-1; D is unresolved. This CDR3 region has 10 residues. In germline, CDR1 is DFQATT, CDR2 SNEGSKA (reference sequence). V lost 6 bases, J lost 5 bases, and 7 bases lay in between. The CDR3 DNA is TGCAGTGCCTCGGGTACTGAAGCTTTCTTT. Protein sequence: CSASGTEAFF.

The genes are TRBV4-1 and TRBJ1-2; no clear D gene. The V gene's germline CDR1 is MGHRA and CDR2 YSYEKL. The CDR3 length is 14 residues. V was shortened by 0 bases and J by 2 bases, with 7 bases between the two germline ends. The CDR3 spells CASSQDTVNYGYTF. For the CDR3, the DNA is TGCGCCAGCAGCCAAGATACGGTAAACTATGGCTACACCTTC.

This sequence joins TRBV3-1 (or the pseudogene TRBV3-2) and TRBJ2-1; TRBD1 matches at 10 bases. V lost 4 bases to trimming and J lost 6 bases; unmatched junction nucleotides: 6. The CDR3 is 15 residues long. Per the germline V gene, CDR1 is LGHDT and CDR2 is YNNKEL (reference sequence). As DNA, the CDR3 is TGTGCCAGCAGCCTACGGGACAGGGGTATCAATGAGCAGTTCTTC. It translates to CASSLRDRGINEQFF.

The chain is built from TRBV4-1 and TRBJ2-1; 7 bases map to TRBD2. The CDR3 covers 14 residues. Germline V CDR1 and CDR2: MGHRA, YSYEKL. J lost 4 bases, V lost 4 bases, and 4 bases had no gene match. CDR3 residues: CASSLASGYNEQFF. For the CDR3, the DNA is TGCGCCAGCAGCCTGGCTAGCGGTTACAATGAGCAGTTCTTC.

This chain joins TRBV5-1 and TRBJ2-3; TRBD2 matches at 7 bases. The CDR3 is 15 residues long. Germline V gives CDR1 SGHRS, CDR2 YFSETQ. With V trimmed by 0 bases and J by 3 bases, 4 bases remained unmatched. The CDR3 coding sequence is TGCGCCAGCAGCTTGGTCGGGACTACGACAGATACGCAGTATTTT. It is translated as CASSLVGTTTDTQYF.

V gene TRBV10-3 combines with J gene TRBJ2-3; a weak D match, TRBD1 (5 bases). The germline gives CDR1 ENHRY, CDR2 SYGVKD. This CDR3 is 15 amino acids long. Trimming pared 2 bases from V and 0 bases from J, leaving 9 bases between. The CDR3 protein is CAISEPQGSTDTQYF. The CDR3 coding sequence is TGTGCCATCAGTGAGCCCCAGGGCAGCACAGATACGCAGTATTTT.

This chain links TRBV4-2 with TRBJ1-2; possibly TRBD1 for D (5 bases). CDR3 length: 16 amino acids. The V gene lost 6 bases and the J gene lost 4 bases, with 21 bases spanning the gap. Germline V gives CDR1 LGHNA, CDR2 YNFKEQ. The CDR3 DNA reads TGTGCCAGCAGTTTAGATAATGACAGCGCGTTCTATGGCTACACCTTC. Protein product: CASSLDNDSAFYGYTF.

This clone was seen a few times. The chain is built from TRBV15 and TRBJ2-7; the D gene is possibly TRBD1 (5 bases). With 0 bases removed from V and 2 bases from J, the gap between germline ends came to 11 bases. CDR3 size: 15 residues. Germline loops: CDR1 LNHNV, CDR2 YYDKDF (reference sequence). CDR3: CATSRDLRGTYEQYF. The CDR3 DNA sequence: TGTGCCACCAGCAGAGATCTTAGGGGAACCTACGAGCAGTACTTC.

This chain connects TRBV11-2 to TRBJ2-2, with a possible D match to TRBD2 (5 bases). CDR3 size: 14 residues. V was cut by 4 bases and J by 7 bases, with 13 bases left in between. Germline V gene lookup returns CDR1 SGHAT and CDR2 FQNNGV. The DNA for the CDR3 is TGTGCCAGCAGCTCCCTTCGGGGTCTCGGGGAGCTGTTTTTT. Protein sequence: CASSSLRGLGELFF.

The genes are TRBV6-1 and TRBJ1-5; 7 bases align to TRBD1. The germline gives CDR1 MNHNS, CDR2 SASEGT. The J segment lost 9 bases and the V segment lost 5 bases, leaving 13 bases of the junction unmatched. The CDR3 covers 15 residues. The CDR3 is CASSRDSSPVSPQHF. CDR3 in DNA: TGTGCCAGCAGTCGGGACAGTTCCCCCGTCTCGCCCCAGCATTTT.

The chain carries TRBV3-1 (or the pseudogene TRBV3-2) and TRBJ1-2, with unresolved D. The ends were cut back, 0 bases at V and 8 bases at J, with 10 bases in the middle. Per germline, CDR1 LGHDT and CDR2 YNNKEL (reference sequence). The CDR3 has 13 residues. In nucleotides, the CDR3 is TGTGCCAGCAGCCAAGATCGGGTGTGGGGCTACACCTTC. This encodes CASSQDRVWGYTF.

The genes are TRBV7-9 and TRBJ1-2, with TRBD1 matching over 7 bases. With 4 bases clipped from V and 6 bases from J, the junction kept 11 bases outside the gene matches. The germline V gene encodes CDR1 SEHNR and CDR2 FQNEAQ (reference sequence). This CDR3 region has 15 residues. CDR3 sequence (DNA): TGTGCCAGCAGCTCCACGACAGGGCGAAGGAATGGCTACACCTTC. This codes for CASSSTTGRRNGYTF.